This TCR beta chain was identified in a study of shared clonotypes between healthy human individuals. Whole-study results and caveats: Against clonotypes common to all four donors, non-shared ones had lower generation probabilities. Tissue TCR repertoires likely differ from these blood-only repertoires. Naive subsets generally had larger estimated richness than memory subsets.

Libraries were prepared by immunoSEQ multiplex PCR; TCRdb keeps only in-frame clonotypes and omits some of them. The profile shows nearly 1,000,000 clones, about 80% of them singletons. Germline lookup yields CDR1 LNHDA and CDR2 SQIVND (reference sequence). The CDR3 is 14 amino acids. V dropped 3 bases and J dropped 2 bases, with 9 bases sitting between them. Details on this clone: Antigen unknown.

The receptor comes from a man aged 18 to 29 in good health. The chain joins TRBV19 to TRBJ2-3, with D maybe TRBD2 (6 bases). Sequencing input: memory CD4+ T cells sorted from blood. Subset given: CD45RA-negative fraction. The CDR3 sequence is CASSMAGYTDTQYF. The DNA for the CDR3 is TGTGCCAGTAGTATGGCGGGGTACACAGATACGCAGTATTTT.